These 9 T cell receptor beta chains share one sample of origin, sequenced in a study of blood T cell repertoires in COVID-19. The data were produced by immunoSEQ multiplex PCR, yet TCRdb's version contains in-frame clones alone and is incomplete. The sample comprises nearly 60,000 clones, roughly 90% of which are singletons, and about an eighth rests with the top ten. Material: peripheral blood. Receptors originate from a man aged 60 to 75 with active COVID-19.

The chain couples TRBV27 to TRBJ2-7, with D possibly TRBD2 on 7 matching bases. This CDR3 spans 16 amino acids. The germline V and J ends were trimmed by 6 bases and 4 bases, with 22 bases remaining between them. Germline V gene sequence: CDR1 MNHEY, CDR2 SMNVEV (reference sequence). The CDR3 DNA reads TGTGCCAGCAGCCCCCTGGGCGGGGGCCCTCGATACGAGCAGTACTTC. Residues: CASSPLGGGPRYEQYF.

This clone was seen a few times. The chain links TRBV28 to TRBJ1-2; D possibly corresponds to TRBD1 (6 bases). Germline V gene sequence: CDR1 MDHEN, CDR2 SYDVKM. This CDR3 has 11 amino acids. The V end was cut by 5 bases, the J end by 7 bases, with 8 bases between. CDR3: CASSDRLGYTF. For the CDR3, the DNA is TGTGCCAGCAGTGACAGGCTTGGCTACACCTTC.

The chain is built from TRBV6-6 and TRBJ2-2, with TRBD1 identical over 9 bases. CDR3 length: 16 residues. Trimming removed 4 bases from V and 0 bases from J; junction bases left unmatched: 3. CDR1 and CDR2 (germline): MNHNY, SVGAGI (reference sequence). CDR3: CASSSRQGANTGELFF. Here the CDR3 DNA reads TGTGCCAGCAGTTCACGACAGGGGGCGAACACCGGGGAGCTGTTTTTT.

The CDR3 nucleotides are TGTGCCAGCAGCCGCAGGGTGAACACTGAAGCTTTCTTT. Protein: CASSRRVNTEAFF. The chain uses TRBV11-2 and TRBJ1-1; possibly TRBD1 for D (5 bases). V was trimmed by 5 bases and J by 0 bases, leaving 7 bases between them. The CDR3 is made up of 13 amino acids. CDR1 is SGHAT, CDR2 FQNNGV, per germline.

The chain couples TRBV5-8 to TRBJ1-6, with D unclear. Germline V gene data show CDR1 as SGHTS and CDR2 as YDEGEE. The CDR3 covers 15 residues. V lost 0 bases and J 0 bases, leaving 4 bases between the germline ends. CDR3 amino acids: CASSLAGSYNSPLHF. In DNA form, the CDR3 reads TGTGCCAGCAGCTTGGCGGGCTCCTATAATTCACCCCTCCACTTT.

This sequence joins TRBV6-2 or TRBV6-3 and TRBJ1-5; possibly TRBD1 for D (6 bases). The germline V gene encodes CDR1 MNHEY and CDR2 SVGEGT. Trimming removed 6 bases at V and 6 bases at J, with 12 bases between. This CDR3 spans 13 amino acids. The CDR3 region has the DNA TGTGCCAGCAGCGCGGACAGAGTTCAGCCCCAGCATTTT. Its protein product is CASSADRVQPQHF.

V gene TRBV5-4 combines with J gene TRBJ2-7; 9 bases align to TRBD1. The length of the CDR3 is 15 residues. Looked up from germline, CDR1 is SGHNT and CDR2 is YYREEE (reference sequence). J gave up 6 bases and V 2 bases, and 9 bases lay outside the gene matches. This chain's CDR3 is CASSLQGAPGGEQYF. The CDR3 DNA reads as TGTGCCAGCAGCTTACAGGGGGCCCCGGGGGGCGAGCAGTACTTC.

The V and J genes are TRBV6-2 or TRBV6-3 and TRBJ2-7; 7 nucleotides agree with TRBD1. In germline, CDR1 is MNHEY, CDR2 SVGEGT. Unmatched junction bases numbered 11, after V lost 4 bases and J lost 2 bases. The CDR3 runs 16 residues. The CDR3 here is CASSSPFGQVTYEQYF. Written as DNA, the CDR3 is TGTGCCAGCAGTTCCCCCTTCGGACAGGTTACCTACGAGCAGTACTTC.

This chain's CDR3 is CASSRRGQGLTDTQYF. Written as DNA, the CDR3 is TGTGCCAGCAGCCGAAGGGGACAGGGATTAACAGATACGCAGTATTTT. The chain recombines TRBV2 with TRBJ2-3, with 9 nucleotides matching TRBD1. Per germline, CDR1 SNHLY and CDR2 FYNNEI. The J segment lost 3 bases and the V segment lost 6 bases, leaving 10 bases of the junction unmatched. CDR3 length: 16 amino acids.